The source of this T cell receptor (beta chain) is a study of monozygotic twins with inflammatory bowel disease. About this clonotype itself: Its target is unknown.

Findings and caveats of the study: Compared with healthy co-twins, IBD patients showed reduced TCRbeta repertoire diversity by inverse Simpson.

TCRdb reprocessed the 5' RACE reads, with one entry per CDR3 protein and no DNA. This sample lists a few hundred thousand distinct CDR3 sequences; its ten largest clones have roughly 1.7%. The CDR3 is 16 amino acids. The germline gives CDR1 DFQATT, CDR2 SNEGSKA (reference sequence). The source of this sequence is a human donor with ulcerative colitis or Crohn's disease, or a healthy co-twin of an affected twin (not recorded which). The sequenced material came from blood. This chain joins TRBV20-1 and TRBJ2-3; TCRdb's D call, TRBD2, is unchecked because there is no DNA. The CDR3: CSPRAGGVSGTDTQYF.